One T cell receptor (beta chain) is described in this entry. Its specificity is unknown. This sample is drawn from a study of cytomegalovirus exposure and HLA in healthy donors. Looking at the study overall: Among the approximately 400 genotyped donors, 81% were placed in the Caucasian-associated ancestry cluster. Study-level results: Reports state that TCR beta sequences accurately predicted most subjects' HLA-A and HLA-B alleles.

With 60 Vbeta and 13 Jbeta primers, the PCR was carried out. The method was immunoSEQ multiplex PCR; TCRdb's version includes in-frame clones alone and lacks a portion of them. Its clone listing holds around 100,000 clones. Between the trimmed V and J ends, which lost 4 bases and 0 bases, there was a span of 12 bases. This CDR3 has 15 amino acids. CDR1 is MDHEN and CDR2 is SYDVKM in the germline V gene. This chain joins TRBV28 and TRBJ1-2, with a tentative D call TRBD1 (5 bases). The TCR sequence derives from a middle-aged man in good health and CMV-seronegative. Material for sequencing was PBMCs. The CDR3 sequence is CASSSSGIANYGYTF. The CDR3 DNA sequence: TGTGCCAGCAGTTCCTCAGGGATAGCTAACTATGGCTACACCTTC.